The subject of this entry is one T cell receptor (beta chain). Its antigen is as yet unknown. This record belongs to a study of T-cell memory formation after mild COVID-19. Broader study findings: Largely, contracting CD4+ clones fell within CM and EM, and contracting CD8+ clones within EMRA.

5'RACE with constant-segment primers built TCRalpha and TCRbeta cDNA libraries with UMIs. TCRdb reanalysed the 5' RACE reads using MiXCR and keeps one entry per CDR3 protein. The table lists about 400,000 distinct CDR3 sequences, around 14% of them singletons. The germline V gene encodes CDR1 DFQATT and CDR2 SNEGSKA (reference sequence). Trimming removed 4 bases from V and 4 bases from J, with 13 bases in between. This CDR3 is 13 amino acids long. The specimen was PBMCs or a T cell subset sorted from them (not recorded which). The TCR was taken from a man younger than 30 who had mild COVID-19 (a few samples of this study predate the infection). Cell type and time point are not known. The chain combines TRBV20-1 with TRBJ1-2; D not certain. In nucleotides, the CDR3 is TGCAGTGCTACCACCCGGACTGGCTATGGCTACACCTTC. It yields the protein CSATTRTGYGYTF.